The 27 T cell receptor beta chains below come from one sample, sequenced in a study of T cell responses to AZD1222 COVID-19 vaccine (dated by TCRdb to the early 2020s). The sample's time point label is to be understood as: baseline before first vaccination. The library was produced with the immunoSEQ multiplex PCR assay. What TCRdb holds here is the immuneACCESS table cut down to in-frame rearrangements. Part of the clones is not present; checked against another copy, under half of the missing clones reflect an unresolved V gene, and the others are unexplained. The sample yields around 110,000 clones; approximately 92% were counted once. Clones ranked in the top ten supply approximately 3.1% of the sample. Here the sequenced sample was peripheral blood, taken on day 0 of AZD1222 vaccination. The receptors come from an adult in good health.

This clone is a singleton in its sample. CDR3 sequence: CASSIISGGELFF. DNA for the CDR3: TGTGCCAGTAGTATAATCTCAGGGGGGGAGCTGTTTTTT. The V gene is TRBV19, the J gene TRBJ2-2, with a weak D call TRBD1 (5 bases). Germline V gene lookup returns CDR1 LNHDA and CDR2 SQIVND (reference sequence). Between the trimmed V and J ends, which lost 2 bases and 8 bases, there was a span of 9 bases. The CDR3 has 13 amino acids.

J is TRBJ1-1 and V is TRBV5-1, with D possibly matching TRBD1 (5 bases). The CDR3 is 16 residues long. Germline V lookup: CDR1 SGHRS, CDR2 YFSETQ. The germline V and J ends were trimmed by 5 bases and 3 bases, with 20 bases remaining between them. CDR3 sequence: CASSPWGGSSYTEAFF. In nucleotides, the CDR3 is TGCGCCAGCAGTCCCTGGGGGGGGAGTTCCTACACTGAAGCTTTCTTT.

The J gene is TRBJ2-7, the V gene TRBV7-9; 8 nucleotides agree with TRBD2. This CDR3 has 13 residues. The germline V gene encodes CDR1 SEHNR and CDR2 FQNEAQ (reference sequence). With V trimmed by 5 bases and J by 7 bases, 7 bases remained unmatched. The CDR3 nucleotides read TGTGCCAGCAGCCCAGGACTAGCAGTGGAGCAGTACTTC. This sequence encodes CASSPGLAVEQYF.

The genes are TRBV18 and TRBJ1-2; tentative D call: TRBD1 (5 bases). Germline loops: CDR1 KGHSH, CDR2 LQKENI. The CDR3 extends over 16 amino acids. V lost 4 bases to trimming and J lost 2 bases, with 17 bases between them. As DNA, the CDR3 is TGTGCCAGCTCACAAGGCCCAGGGCAGGTGAACTATGGCTACACCTTC. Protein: CASSQGPGQVNYGYTF. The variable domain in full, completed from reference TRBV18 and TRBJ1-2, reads NAGVMQNPRHLVRRRGQEARLRCSPMKGHSHVYWYRQLPEEGLKFMVYLQKENIIDESGMPKERFSAEFPKEGPSILRIQQVVRGDSAAYFCASSQGPGQVNYGYTFGSGTRLTVV.

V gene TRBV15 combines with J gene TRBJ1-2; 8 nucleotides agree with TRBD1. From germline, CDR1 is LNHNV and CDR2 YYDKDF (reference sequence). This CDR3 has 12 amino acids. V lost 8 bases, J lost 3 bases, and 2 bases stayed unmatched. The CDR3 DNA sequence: TGTGCCACCGGACAGGGTTACTATGGCTACACCTTC. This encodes CATGQGYYGYTF.

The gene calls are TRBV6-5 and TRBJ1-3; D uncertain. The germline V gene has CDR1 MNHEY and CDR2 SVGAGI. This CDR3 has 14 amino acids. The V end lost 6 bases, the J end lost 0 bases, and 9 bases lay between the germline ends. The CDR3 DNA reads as TGTGCCAGCAGGGGAACCAACTCTGGAAACACCATATATTTT. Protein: CASRGTNSGNTIYF.

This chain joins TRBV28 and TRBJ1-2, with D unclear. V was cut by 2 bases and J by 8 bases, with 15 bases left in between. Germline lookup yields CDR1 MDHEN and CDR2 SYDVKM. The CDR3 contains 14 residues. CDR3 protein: CASSLDSPVGGYTF. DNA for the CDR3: TGTGCCAGCAGTTTAGACTCCCCCGTTGGGGGCTACACCTTC.

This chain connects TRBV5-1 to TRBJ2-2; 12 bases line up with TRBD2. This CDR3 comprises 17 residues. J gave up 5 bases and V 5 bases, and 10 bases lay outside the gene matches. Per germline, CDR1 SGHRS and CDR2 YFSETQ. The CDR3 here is CASRRTSGILNTGELFF. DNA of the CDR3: TGCGCCAGCAGGCGGACTAGCGGGATACTAAATACCGGGGAGCTGTTTTTT.

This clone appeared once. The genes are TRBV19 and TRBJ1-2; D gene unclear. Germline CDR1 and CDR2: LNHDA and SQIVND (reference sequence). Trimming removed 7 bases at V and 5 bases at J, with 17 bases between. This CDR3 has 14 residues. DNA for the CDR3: TGTGCCAGTACGACCACCGGGGTAGGGTATGGCTACACCTTC. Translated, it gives CASTTTGVGYGYTF.

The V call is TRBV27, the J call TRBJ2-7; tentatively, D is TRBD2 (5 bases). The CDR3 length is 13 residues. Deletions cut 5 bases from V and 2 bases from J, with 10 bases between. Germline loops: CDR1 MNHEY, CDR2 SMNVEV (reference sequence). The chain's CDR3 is CASSEGTTYEQYF. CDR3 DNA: TGTGCCAGCAGTGAGGGAACAACCTACGAGCAGTACTTC.

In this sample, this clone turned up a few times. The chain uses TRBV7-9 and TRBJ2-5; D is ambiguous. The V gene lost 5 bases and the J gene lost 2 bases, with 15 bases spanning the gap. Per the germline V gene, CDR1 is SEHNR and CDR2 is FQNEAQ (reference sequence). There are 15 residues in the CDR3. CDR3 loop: CASSPRLVLQETQYF. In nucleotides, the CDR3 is TGTGCCAGCAGCCCGCGACTTGTCCTACAAGAGACCCAGTACTTC. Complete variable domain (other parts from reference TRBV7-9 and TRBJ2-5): DTGVSQNPRHKITKRGQNVTFRCDPISEHNRLYWYRQTLGQGPEFLTYFQNEAQLEKSRLLSDRFSAERPKGSFSTLEIQRTEQGDSAMYLCASSPRLVLQETQYFGPGTRLLVL.

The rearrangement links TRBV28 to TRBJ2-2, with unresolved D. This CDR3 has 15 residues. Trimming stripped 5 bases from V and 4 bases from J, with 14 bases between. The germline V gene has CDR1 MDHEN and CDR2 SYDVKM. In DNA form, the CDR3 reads TGTGCCAGCAGTCTCCACCCAGCAAGCACCGGGGAGCTGTTTTTT. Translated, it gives CASSLHPASTGELFF.

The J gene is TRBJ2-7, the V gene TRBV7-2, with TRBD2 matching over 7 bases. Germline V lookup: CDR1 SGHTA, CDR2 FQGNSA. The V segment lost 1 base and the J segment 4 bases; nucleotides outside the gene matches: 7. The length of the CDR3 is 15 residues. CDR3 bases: TGTGCCAGCAGCTTAGAGGCGGGAGAGGGGTACGAGCAGTACTTC. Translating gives CASSLEAGEGYEQYF.

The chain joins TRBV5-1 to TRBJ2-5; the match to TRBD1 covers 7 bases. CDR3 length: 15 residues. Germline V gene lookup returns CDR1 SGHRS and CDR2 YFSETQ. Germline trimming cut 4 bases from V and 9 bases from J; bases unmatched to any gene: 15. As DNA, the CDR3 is TGCGCCAGCAGCCGAGGGGCGCAGGGGGATCAGGCCCAGTACTTC. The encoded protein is CASSRGAQGDQAQYF. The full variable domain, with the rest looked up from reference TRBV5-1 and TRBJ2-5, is KAGVTQTPRYLIKTRGQQVTLSCSPISGHRSVSWYQQTPGQGLQFLFEYFSETQRNKGNFPGRFSGRQFSNSRSEMNVSTLELGDSALYLCASSRGAQGDQAQYFGPGTRLLVL.

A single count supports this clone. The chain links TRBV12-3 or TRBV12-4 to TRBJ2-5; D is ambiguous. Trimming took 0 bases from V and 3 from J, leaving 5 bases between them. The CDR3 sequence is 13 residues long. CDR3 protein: CASSLAWEETQYF. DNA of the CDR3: TGTGCCAGCAGTTTAGCGTGGGAAGAGACCCAGTACTTC.

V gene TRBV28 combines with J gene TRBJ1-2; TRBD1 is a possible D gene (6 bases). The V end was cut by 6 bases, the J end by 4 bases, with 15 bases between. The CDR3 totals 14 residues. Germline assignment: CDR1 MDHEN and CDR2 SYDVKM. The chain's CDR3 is CASRPRGGRYGYTF. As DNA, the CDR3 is TGTGCCAGCAGACCGCGTGGGGGCCGCTATGGCTACACCTTC.

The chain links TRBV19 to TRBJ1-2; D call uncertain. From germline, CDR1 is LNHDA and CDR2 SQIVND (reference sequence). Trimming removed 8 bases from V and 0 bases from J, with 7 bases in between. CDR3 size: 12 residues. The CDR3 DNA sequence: TGTGCCAGTGGAATCACTAACTATGGCTACACCTTC. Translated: CASGITNYGYTF. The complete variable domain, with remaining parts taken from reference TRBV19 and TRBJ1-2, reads DGGITQSPKYLFRKEGQNVTLSCEQNLNHDAMYWYRQDPGQGLRLIYYSQIVNDFQKGDIAEGYSVSREKKESFPLTVTSAQKNPTAFYLCASGITNYGYTFGSGTRLTVV.

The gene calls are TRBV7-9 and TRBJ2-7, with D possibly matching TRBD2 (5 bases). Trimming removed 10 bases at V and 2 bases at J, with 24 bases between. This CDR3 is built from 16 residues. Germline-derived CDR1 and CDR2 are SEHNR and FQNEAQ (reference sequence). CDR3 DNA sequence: TGTGCCACCAACCTCGGATCTGGTTCGGAGGCCTACGAGCAGTACTTC. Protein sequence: CATNLGSGSEAYEQYF. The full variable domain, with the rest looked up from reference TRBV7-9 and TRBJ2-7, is DTGVSQNPRHKITKRGQNVTFRCDPISEHNRLYWYRQTLGQGPEFLTYFQNEAQLEKSRLLSDRFSAERPKGSFSTLEIQRTEQGDSAMYLCATNLGSGSEAYEQYFGPGTRLTVT.

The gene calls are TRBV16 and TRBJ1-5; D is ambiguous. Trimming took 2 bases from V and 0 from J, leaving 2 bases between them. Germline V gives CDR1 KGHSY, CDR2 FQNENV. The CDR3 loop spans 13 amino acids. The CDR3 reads CASSQISNQPQHF. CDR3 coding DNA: TGTGCCAGCAGCCAAATTAGCAATCAGCCCCAGCATTTT.

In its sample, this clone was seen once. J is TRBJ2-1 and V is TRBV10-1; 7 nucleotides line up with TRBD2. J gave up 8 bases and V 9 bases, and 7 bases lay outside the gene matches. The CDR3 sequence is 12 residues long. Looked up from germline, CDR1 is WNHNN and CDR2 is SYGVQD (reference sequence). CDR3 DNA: TGCGCCAGGTTAGCGGGCGGCCATGAGCAGTTCTTC. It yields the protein CARLAGGHEQFF.

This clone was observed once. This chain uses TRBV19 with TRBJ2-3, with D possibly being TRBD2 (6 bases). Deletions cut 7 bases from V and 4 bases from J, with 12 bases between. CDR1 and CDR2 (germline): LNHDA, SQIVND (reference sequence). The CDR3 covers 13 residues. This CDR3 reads CASKKREADTQYF. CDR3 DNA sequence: TGTGCCAGTAAAAAAAGGGAGGCAGATACGCAGTATTTT.

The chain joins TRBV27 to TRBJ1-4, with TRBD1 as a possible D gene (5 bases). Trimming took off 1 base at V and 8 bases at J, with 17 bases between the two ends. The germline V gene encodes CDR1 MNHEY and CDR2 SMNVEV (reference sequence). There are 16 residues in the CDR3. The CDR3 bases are TGTGCCAGCAGTTTATACAGCCAGGGTCCAGGGGAAAAACTGTTTTTT. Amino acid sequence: CASSLYSQGPGEKLFF.

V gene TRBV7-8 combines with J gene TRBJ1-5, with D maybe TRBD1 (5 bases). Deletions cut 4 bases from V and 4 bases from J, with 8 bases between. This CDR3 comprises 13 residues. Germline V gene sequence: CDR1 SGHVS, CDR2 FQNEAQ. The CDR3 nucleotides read TGTGCCAGCAGCTACCAGGGAAATCAGCCCCAGCATTTT. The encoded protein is CASSYQGNQPQHF.

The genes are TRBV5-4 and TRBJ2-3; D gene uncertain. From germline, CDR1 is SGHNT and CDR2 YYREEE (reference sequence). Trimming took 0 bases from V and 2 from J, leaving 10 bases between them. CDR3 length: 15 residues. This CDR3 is CASSLDRTYTDTQYF. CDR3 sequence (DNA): TGTGCCAGCAGCTTGGACAGAACGTACACAGATACGCAGTATTTT.

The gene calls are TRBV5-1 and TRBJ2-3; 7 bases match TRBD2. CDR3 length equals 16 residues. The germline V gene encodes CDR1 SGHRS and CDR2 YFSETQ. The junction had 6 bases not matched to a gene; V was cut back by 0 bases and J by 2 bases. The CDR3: CASSLAASGYTDTQYF. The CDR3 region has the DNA TGCGCCAGCAGCTTGGCGGCTAGCGGCTACACAGATACGCAGTATTTT.

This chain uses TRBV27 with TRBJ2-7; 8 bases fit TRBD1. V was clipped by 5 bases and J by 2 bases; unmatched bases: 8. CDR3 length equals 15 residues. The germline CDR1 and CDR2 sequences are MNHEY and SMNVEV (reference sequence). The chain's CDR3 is CASSPKDRAPYEQYF. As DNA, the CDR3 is TGTGCCAGCAGTCCTAAGGACAGGGCCCCCTACGAGCAGTACTTC.

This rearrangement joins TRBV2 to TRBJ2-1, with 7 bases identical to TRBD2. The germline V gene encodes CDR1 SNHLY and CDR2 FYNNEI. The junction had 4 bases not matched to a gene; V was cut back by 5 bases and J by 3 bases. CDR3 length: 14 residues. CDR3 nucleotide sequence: TGTGCCAGCAGTATCCGGGACTACTACAATGAGCAGTTCTTC. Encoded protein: CASSIRDYYNEQFF.